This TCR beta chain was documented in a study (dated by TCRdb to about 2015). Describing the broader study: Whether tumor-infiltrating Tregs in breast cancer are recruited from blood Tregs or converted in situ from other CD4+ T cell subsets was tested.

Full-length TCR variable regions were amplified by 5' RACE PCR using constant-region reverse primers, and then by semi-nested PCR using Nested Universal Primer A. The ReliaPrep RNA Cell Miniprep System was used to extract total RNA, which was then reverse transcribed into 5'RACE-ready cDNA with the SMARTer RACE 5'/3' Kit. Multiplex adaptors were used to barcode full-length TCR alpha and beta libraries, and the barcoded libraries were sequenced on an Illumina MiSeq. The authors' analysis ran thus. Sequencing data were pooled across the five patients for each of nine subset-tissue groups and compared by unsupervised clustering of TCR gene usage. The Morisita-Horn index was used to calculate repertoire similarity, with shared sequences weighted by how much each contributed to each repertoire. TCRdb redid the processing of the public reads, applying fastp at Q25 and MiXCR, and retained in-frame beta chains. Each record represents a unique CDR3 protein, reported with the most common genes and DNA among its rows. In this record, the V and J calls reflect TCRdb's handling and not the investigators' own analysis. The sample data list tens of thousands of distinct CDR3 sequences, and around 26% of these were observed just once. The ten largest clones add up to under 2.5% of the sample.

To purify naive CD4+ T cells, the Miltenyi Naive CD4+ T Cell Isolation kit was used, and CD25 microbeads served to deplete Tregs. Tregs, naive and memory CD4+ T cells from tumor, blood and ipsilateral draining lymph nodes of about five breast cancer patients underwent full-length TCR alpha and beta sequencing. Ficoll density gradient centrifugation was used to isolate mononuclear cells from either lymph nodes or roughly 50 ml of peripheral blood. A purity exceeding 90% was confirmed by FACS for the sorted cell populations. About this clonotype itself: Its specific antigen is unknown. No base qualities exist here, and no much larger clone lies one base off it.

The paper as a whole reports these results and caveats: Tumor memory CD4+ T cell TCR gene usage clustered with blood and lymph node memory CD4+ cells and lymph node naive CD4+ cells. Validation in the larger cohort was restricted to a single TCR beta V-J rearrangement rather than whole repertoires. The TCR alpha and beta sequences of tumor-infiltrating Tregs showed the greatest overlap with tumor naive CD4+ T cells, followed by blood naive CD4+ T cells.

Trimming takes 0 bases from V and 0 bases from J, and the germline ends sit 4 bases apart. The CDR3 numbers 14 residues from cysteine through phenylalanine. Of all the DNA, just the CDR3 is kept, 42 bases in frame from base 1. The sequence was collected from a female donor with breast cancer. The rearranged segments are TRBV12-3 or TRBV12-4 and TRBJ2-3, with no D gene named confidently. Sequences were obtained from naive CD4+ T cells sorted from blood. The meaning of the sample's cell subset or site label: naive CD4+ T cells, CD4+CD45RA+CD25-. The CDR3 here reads CASSLAPSTDTQYF. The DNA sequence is TGTGCCAGCAGTTTAGCCCCTAGCACAGATACGCAGTATTTT.